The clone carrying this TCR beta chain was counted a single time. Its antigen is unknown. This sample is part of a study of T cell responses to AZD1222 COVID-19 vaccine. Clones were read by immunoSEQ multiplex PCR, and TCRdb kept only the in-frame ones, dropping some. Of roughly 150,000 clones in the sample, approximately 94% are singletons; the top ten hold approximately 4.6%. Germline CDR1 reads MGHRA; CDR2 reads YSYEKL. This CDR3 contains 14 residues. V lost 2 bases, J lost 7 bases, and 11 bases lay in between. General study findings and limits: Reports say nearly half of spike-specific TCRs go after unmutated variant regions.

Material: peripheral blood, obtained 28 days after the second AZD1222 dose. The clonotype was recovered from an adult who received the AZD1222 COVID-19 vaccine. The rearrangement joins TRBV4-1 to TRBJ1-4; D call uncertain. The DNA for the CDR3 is TGCGCCAGCAGCCAACGGGCCGGGAGTGAAAAACTGTTTTTT. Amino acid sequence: CASSQRAGSEKLFF.